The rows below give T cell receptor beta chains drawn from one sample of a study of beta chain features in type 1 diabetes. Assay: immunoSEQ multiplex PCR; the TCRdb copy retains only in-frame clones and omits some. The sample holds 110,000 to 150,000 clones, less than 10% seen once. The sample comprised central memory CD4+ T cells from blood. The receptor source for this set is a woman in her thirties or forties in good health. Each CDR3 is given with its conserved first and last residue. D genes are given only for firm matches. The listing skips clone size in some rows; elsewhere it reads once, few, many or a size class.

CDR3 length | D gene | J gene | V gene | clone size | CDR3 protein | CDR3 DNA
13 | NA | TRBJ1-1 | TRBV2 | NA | CASTIDSDTEAFF | TGTGCCAGCACCATAGATTCCGACACTGAAGCTTTCTTT
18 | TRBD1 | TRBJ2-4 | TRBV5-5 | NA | CASSGIFRDRVAKNIQYF | TGTGCCAGCAGCGGAATTTTCCGGGACAGGGTAGCCAAAAACATTCAGTACTTC
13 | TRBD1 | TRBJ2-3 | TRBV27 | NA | CASRVTGSDTQYF | TGTGCCAGCAGAGTGACAGGGTCAGATACGCAGTATTTT
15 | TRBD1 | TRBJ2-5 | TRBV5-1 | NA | CASSSGQGFWETQYF | TGCGCCAGCAGCTCTGGACAGGGGTTTTGGGAGACCCAGTACTTC
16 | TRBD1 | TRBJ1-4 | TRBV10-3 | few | CAISAGQVATNEKLFF | TGTGCCATCAGCGCAGGACAGGTTGCAACTAATGAAAAACTGTTTTTT
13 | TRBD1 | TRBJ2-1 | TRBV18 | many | CASSTGQGNEQFF | TGTGCCAGCTCAACGGGACAGGGGAATGAGCAGTTCTTC
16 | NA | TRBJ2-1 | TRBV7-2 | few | CASSLVAAGKYNEQFF | TGTGCCAGCAGCTTAGTAGCGGCAGGGAAATACAATGAGCAGTTCTTC
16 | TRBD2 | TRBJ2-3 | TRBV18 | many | CASSPPSSGRTDTQYF | TGTGCCAGCTCACCACCTTCTAGCGGGAGGACAGATACGCAGTATTTT
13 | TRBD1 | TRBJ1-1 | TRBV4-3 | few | CASSSGGVTEAFF | TGCGCCAGCTCCTCAGGGGGCGTTACTGAAGCTTTCTTT
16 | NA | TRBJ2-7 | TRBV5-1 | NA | CASSLGPEGGRHEQYF | TGCGCCAGCAGCTTGGGCCCGGAAGGGGGTCGCCACGAGCAGTACTTC
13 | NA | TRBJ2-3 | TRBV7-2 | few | CASRTTGSDTQYF | TGTGCCAGCAGAACAACAGGGTCAGATACGCAGTATTTT
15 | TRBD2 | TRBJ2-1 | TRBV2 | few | CASSLTSGGLGEQFF | TGTGCCAGCAGCCTTACTAGCGGGGGCCTAGGAGAGCAGTTCTTC
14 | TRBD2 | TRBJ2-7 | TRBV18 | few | CASSPPAGGGEQYF | TGTGCCAGCTCACCACCAGCGGGGGGGGGCGAGCAGTACTTC
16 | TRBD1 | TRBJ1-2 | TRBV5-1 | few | CASSLGTGAKNYGYTF | TGCGCCAGCAGCTTGGGAACAGGGGCCAAAAACTATGGCTACACCTTC
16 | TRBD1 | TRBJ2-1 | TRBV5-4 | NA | CASSLKIRQGNNEQFF | TGTGCCAGCAGCTTGAAAATTCGACAGGGGAACAATGAGCAGTTCTTC
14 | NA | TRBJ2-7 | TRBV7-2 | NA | CASSLDGGLYEQYF | TGTGCCAGCAGCTTGGACGGGGGTCTATACGAGCAGTACTTC
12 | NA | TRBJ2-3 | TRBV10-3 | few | CAIARDTDTQYF | TGTGCCATCGCGCGGGACACAGATACGCAGTATTTT
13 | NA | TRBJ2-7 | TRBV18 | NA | CASSPGSSYEQYF | TGTGCCAGCTCACCAGGGAGCTCCTACGAGCAGTACTTC
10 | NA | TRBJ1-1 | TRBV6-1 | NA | CASRGPRGLF | TGTGCCAGCCGTGGGCCCAGGGGTCTCTTT
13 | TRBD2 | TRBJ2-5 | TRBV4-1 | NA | CASGGLAGETQYF | TGCGCCAGCGGGGGACTAGCGGGGGAGACCCAGTACTTC
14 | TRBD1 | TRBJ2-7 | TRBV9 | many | CASSARTGTYEQYF | TGTGCCAGCAGCGCAAGGACAGGGACCTACGAGCAGTACTTC
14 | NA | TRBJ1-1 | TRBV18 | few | CASSPSAVNTEAFF | TGTGCCAGCTCACCGAGCGCAGTGAACACTGAAGCTTTCTTT
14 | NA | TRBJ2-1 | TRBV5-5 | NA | CASSLVGRSSEQFF | TGTGCCAGCAGCTTGGTTGGGCGTTCGAGTGAGCAGTTCTTC
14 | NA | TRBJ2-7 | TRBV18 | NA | CASSPGGSSYEQYF | TGTGCCAGCTCACCCGGAGGTAGCTCCTACGAGCAGTACTTC
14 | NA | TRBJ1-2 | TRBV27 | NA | CASSPPTALGGYTF | TGTGCCAGCAGTCCACCGACAGCCCTAGGGGGCTACACCTTC
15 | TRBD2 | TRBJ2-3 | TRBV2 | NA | CASRLTSGSTDTQYF | TGTGCCAGCAGACTGACTAGCGGTAGCACAGATACGCAGTATTTT
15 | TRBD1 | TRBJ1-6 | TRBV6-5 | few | CASSYEGQSHSPLHF | TGTGCCAGCAGTTATGAGGGACAGTCCCATTCACCCCTCCACTTT
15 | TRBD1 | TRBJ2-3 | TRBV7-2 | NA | CASTVRGGVTDTQYF | TGTGCCAGCACCGTTCGAGGGGGCGTTACAGATACGCAGTATTTT
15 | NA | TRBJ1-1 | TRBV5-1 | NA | CASGRDHPRDTEAFF | TGCGCCAGCGGGCGGGACCACCCTCGAGACACTGAAGCTTTCTTT
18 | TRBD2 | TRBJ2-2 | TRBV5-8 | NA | CASSLTLAGAPSTGELFF | TGTGCCAGCAGCTTGACACTAGCGGGGGCACCGAGCACCGGGGAGCTGTTTTTT
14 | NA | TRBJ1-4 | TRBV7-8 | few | CASSIRHWDEKLFF | TGTGCCAGCAGCATCAGACATTGGGATGAAAAACTGTTTTTT
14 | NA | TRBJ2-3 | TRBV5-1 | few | CASSLRAGTDTQYF | TGCGCCAGCAGCTTGAGAGCGGGTACAGATACGCAGTATTTT
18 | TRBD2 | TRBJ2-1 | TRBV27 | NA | CASSYRLAGGTTGDEQFF | TGTGCCAGCAGTTACAGACTAGCGGGGGGGACAACGGGGGATGAGCAGTTCTTC
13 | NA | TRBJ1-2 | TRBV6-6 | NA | CASTLGGVGGYTF | TGTGCCAGCACCCTGGGGGGGGTCGGCGGCTACACCTTC
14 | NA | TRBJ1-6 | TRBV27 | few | CATGSGFADSPLHF | TGTGCCACAGGGTCAGGGTTTGCCGATTCACCCCTCCACTTT
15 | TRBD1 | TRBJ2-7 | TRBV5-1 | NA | CASSVGQGVGYEQYF | TGCGCCAGCAGCGTCGGACAGGGTGTGGGCTACGAGCAGTACTTC
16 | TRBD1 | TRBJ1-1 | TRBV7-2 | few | CASSRGQGASNTEAFF | TGTGCCAGCAGCCGTGGACAGGGGGCTTCGAACACTGAAGCTTTCTTT
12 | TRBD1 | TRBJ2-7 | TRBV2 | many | CASSEARTGQYF | TGTGCCAGCAGTGAAGCGCGGACAGGCCAGTACTTC
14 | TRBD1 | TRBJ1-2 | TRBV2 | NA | CASSPGGSDYGYTF | TGTGCCAGCAGTCCAGGGGGCTCGGACTATGGCTACACCTTC
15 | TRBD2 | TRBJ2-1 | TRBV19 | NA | CASSIGLGGGNEQFF | TGTGCCAGTAGTATAGGACTTGGCGGGGGTAATGAGCAGTTCTTC
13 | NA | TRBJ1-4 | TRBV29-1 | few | CSVTHDRNEKLFF | TGCAGCGTTACACACGACAGGAATGAAAAACTGTTTTTT
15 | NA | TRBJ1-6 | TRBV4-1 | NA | CASSPRTADNSPLHF | TGCGCCAGCAGCCCGCGGACAGCCGATAATTCACCCCTCCACTTT
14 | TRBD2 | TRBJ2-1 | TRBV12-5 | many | CASGGTIPHVEQFF | TGTGCTAGTGGCGGGACTATTCCTCATGTTGAGCAGTTCTTC
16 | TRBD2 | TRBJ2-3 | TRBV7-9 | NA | CASSLGVLAGTDTQYF | TGTGCCAGCAGCTTAGGTGTACTAGCGGGCACAGATACGCAGTATTTT
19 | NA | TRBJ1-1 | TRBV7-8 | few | CASSLYSTGGTAVNTEAFF | TGTGCCAGCAGCTTATATAGCACGGGGGGGACCGCTGTGAACACTGAAGCTTTCTTT
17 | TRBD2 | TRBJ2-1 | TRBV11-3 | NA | CASSLGLAGTTYNEQFF | TGTGCCAGCAGCCTCGGACTAGCGGGGACGACCTACAATGAGCAGTTCTTC
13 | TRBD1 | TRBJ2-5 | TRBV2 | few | CASSGQGEETQYF | TGTGCCAGCAGTGGACAGGGCGAAGAGACCCAGTACTTC
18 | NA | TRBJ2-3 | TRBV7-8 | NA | CASSFSSTGNSRTDTQYF | TGTGCCAGCAGCTTCTCTTCCACAGGGAACAGTCGCACAGATACGCAGTATTTT
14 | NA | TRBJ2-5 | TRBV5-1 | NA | CASSSTGQQETQYF | TGCGCCAGCAGCTCGACAGGCCAGCAAGAGACCCAGTACTTC
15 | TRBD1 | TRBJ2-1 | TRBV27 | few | CASRVDRGRGNEQFF | TGTGCCAGCAGGGTGGACAGGGGGAGGGGCAATGAGCAGTTCTTC
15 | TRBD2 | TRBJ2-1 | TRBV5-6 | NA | CASSLKASGGAGQFF | TGTGCCAGCAGCTTGAAGGCTAGCGGGGGGGCCGGGCAGTTCTTC
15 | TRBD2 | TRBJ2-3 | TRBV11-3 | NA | CASSLGGGAGDTQYF | TGTGCCAGCAGCTTAGGCGGGGGGGCAGGGGATACGCAGTATTTT
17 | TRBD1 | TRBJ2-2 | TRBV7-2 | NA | CASSINRGIRISGELFF | TGTGCCAGCAGCATTAACAGGGGAATAAGGATATCTGGGGAGCTGTTTTTT
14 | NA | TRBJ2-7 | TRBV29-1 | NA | CSVARGDSAYEQYF | TGCAGCGTTGCGAGGGGGGACAGTGCCTACGAGCAGTACTTC
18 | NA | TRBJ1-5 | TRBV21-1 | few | CASSKGRGRGTRNQPQHF | TGTGCCAGCAGCAAAGGGAGGGGGCGCGGGACGCGCAATCAGCCCCAGCATTTT
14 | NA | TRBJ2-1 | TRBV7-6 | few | CASSLVNSYNEQFF | TGTGCCAGCAGCTTAGTTAACAGTTACAATGAGCAGTTCTTC
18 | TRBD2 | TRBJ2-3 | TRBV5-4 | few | CASSFSRASGVDTDTQYF | TGTGCCAGCAGCTTTTCTAGGGCTAGCGGGGTGGACACAGATACGCAGTATTTT